This T cell receptor beta chain was obtained from a study of identical twins. General observations from the study: Beta out-of-frame twin sharing showed a weaker excess. Insertion counts were lower in abundant cord blood beta clonotypes, a trend that memory repertoires did not show.

TCRdb re-called the 5' RACE reads with MiXCR, one entry per CDR3 protein. Altogether 200,000 to 250,000 distinct CDR3 sequences are present, about 10% being singletons, with the ten largest covering less than 12%. In germline, CDR1 is DFQATT, CDR2 SNEGSKA (reference sequence). The CDR3 covers 14 residues. V dropped 1 base and J dropped 4 bases, with 13 bases sitting between them. This clonotype came up a few times. Antigen specificity is unknown. This TCR came from a man aged 50-59 years in good health. The specimen was memory T cells sorted from blood. The V gene is TRBV20-1, the J gene TRBJ2-5; maybe TRBD2 (6 bases). In DNA, the CDR3 is TGCAGTGCTAGAGGCCTAGCGCTGCGAGAGACCCAGTACTTC. Translation gives CSARGLALRETQYF.